The clone carrying this T cell receptor beta chain has only a few counts. What it recognizes is unknown. This sample is part of a study of cytomegalovirus exposure and HLA in healthy donors. Study-level results: Sequencing probably produced one cluster of sequence variants that were highly shared. Later on, an analysis showed TCR association rates differing by HLA locus, with DRB1 the most and HLA-C the fewest.

With 60 Vbeta and 13 Jbeta primers, the PCR was carried out. In the authors' workflow: Later, 65 million to 85 million unique TCR beta chains were counted in an analysis, and some 10 million of them were shared. The data were produced by immunoSEQ multiplex PCR, yet TCRdb's version contains in-frame clones alone and is incomplete. The DNA gave D and trimming, while V, J and clone size come from that table. The profile covers 120,000 or so clones, with about 84% appearing a single time and about 3.9% taken by the ten largest. The CDR3 is made up of 14 amino acids. The V gene's germline CDR1 is SNHLY and CDR2 FYNNEI. V was clipped by 5 bases and J by 2 bases, with 11 bases between them.

This chain joins TRBV2 and TRBJ2-3; a weak D match, TRBD1 (6 bases). The receptor's source is a man between 18 and 35 years old in good health and CMV-seropositive. Sequencing input: PBMCs. The CDR3 reads CASSSGTNTDTQYF. Written as DNA, the CDR3 is TGTGCCAGCAGTTCCGGGACAAACACAGATACGCAGTATTTT.